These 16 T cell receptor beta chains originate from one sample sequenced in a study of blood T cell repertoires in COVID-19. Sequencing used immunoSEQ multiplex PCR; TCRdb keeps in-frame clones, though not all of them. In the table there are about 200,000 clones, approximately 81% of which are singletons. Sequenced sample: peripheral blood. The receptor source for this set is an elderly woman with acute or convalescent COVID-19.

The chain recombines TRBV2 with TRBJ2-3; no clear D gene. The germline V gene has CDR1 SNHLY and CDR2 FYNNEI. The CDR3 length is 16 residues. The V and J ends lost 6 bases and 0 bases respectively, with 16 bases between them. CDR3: CASRPGHPSSTDTQYF. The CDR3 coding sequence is TGTGCCAGCAGGCCGGGTCATCCATCTAGCACAGATACGCAGTATTTT.

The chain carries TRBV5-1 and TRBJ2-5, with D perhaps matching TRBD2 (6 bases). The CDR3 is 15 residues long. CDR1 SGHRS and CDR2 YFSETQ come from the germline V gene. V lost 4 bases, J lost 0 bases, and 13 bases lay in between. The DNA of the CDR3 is TGCGCCAGCAGCCCGCGGGATATGTACCAAGAGACCCAGTACTTC. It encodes CASSPRDMYQETQYF.

In DNA form, the CDR3 reads TGTGCCAGCAGTGAACTCCGCGGGACAGGGGACGAGCAGTACTTC. This sequence encodes CASSELRGTGDEQYF. The rearrangement joins TRBV25-1 to TRBJ2-7; TRBD1 matches at 10 bases. Germline V gene data show CDR1 as MGHDK and CDR2 as SYGVNS. This CDR3 comprises 15 residues. Trimming took 2 bases from V and 5 from J; bases not matched to a gene: 6.

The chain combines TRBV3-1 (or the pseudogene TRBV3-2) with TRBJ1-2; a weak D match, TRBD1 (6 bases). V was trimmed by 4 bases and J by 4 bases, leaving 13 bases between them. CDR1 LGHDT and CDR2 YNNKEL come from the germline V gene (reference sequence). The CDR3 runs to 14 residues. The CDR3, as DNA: TGTGCCAGCAGCCGCGGGGGGCCGGGCTATGGCTACACCTTC. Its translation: CASSRGGPGYGYTF.

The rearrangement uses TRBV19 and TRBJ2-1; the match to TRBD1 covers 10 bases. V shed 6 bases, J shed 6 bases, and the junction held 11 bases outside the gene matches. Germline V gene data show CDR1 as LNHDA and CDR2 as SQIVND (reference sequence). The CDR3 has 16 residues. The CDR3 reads CASSHPWDRGSNEQFF. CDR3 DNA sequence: TGTGCCAGTAGCCACCCCTGGGACAGGGGCAGCAATGAGCAGTTCTTC.

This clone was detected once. CDR3 loop: CASGQFGNQPQHF. The CDR3 DNA reads TGTGCCAGCGGACAGTTCGGCAATCAGCCCCAGCATTTT. The chain uses TRBV7-9 and TRBJ1-5; maybe TRBD1 (6 bases). Germline lookup yields CDR1 SEHNR and CDR2 FQNEAQ (reference sequence). The CDR3 has 13 residues. V lost 8 bases and J lost 2, with 10 bases in between.

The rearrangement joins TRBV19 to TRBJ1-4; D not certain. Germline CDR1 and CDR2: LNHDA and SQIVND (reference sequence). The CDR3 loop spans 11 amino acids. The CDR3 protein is CAAGTNEKLFF. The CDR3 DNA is TGTGCGGCGGGCACTAATGAAAAACTGTTTTTT.

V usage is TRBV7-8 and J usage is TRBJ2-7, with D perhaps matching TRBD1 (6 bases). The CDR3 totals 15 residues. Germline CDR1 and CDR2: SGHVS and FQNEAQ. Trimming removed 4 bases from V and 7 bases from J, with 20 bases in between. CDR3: CASSSPRPGVNEQYF. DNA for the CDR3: TGTGCCAGCAGCTCCCCCCGCCCAGGGGTGAATGAGCAGTACTTC.

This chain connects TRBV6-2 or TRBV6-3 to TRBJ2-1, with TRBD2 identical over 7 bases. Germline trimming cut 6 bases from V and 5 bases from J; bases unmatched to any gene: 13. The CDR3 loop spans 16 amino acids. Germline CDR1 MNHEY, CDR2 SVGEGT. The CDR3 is CASSRVRTRENNEQFF. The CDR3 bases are TGTGCCAGCAGCCGTGTACGGACTAGAGAGAACAATGAGCAGTTCTTC.

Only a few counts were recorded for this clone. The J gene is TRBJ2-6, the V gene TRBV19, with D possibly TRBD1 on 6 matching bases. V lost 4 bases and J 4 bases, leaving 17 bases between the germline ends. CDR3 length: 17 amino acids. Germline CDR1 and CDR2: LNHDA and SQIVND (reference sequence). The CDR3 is CASSKGTGSDGANVLTF. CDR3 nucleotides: TGTGCCAGTAGTAAAGGAACAGGGAGCGACGGGGCCAACGTCCTGACTTTC.

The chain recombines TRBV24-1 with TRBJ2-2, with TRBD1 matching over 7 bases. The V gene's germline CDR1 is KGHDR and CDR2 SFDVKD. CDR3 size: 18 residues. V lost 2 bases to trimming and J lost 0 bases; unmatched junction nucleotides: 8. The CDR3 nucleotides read TGTGCCACCAGTGATTCCGCCCGAGGACAGGCGAACACCGGGGAGCTGTTTTTT. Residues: CATSDSARGQANTGELFF.

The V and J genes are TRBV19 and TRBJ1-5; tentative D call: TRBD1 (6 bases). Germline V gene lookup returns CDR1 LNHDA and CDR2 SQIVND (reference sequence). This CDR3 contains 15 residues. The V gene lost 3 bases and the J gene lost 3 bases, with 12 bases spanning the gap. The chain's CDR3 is CASSMVGTTNQPQHF. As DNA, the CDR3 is TGTGCCAGTAGTATGGTTGGGACAACCAATCAGCCCCAGCATTTT. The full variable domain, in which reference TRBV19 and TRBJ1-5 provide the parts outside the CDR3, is DGGITQSPKYLFRKEGQNVTLSCEQNLNHDAMYWYRQDPGQGLRLIYYSQIVNDFQKGDIAEGYSVSREKKESFPLTVTSAQKNPTAFYLCASSMVGTTNQPQHFGDGTRLSIL.

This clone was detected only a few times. The CDR3 coding sequence is TGTGCCAGCACCTCTTACCACGGAGGATACAATGAGCAGTTCTTC. It yields the protein CASTSYHGGYNEQFF. The rearrangement joins TRBV7-8 to TRBJ2-1, with D possibly matching TRBD2 (5 bases). Per germline, CDR1 SGHVS and CDR2 FQNEAQ. The V end was cut by 7 bases, the J end by 4 bases, with 17 bases between. CDR3 size: 15 residues.

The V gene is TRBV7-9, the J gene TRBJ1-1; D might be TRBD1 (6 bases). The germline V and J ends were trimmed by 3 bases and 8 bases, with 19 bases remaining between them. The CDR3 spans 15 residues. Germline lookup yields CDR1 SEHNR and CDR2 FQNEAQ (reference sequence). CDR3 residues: CASSFRDTYPREAFF. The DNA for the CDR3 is TGTGCCAGCAGCTTCCGGGACACTTACCCGCGAGAAGCTTTCTTT.

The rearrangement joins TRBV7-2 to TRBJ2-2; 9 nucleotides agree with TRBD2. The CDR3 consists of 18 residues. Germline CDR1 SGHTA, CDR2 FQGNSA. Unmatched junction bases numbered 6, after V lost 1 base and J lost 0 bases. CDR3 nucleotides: TGTGCCAGCAGCTTAGTAAGCGGGGGGTACTCGAACACCGGGGAGCTGTTTTTT. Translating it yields CASSLVSGGYSNTGELFF.

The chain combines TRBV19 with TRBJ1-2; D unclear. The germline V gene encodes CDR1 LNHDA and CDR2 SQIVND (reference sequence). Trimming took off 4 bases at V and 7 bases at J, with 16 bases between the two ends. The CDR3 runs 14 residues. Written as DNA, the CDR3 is TGTGCCAGTAGTAGGTCAGCAGCGCAGCCTGGCTACACCTTC. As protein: CASSRSAAQPGYTF.